Listed below are T cell receptor beta chains from one sample, sequenced in a study of control samples from healthy donors and cancer patients. Clones were read by immunoSEQ multiplex PCR, and TCRdb kept only the in-frame ones, dropping some. The sample includes 150,000 or so clones, roughly 90% of them seen just once. The specimen sequenced was blood. These receptor sequences come from a man aged 18 to 29 in good health. Both conserved end residues are part of each CDR3. A D gene is named only where the DNA matches it firmly. Clone sizes are given selectively: once, few, many, or a class where the clone is expanded.

d_call clone_size j_call v_call cdr3_nt cdr3_aa
NA NA TRBJ1-1 TRBV4-1 TGCGCCAGCAGCCAAGACCCGGGGGCGGACACTGAAGCTTTCTTT CASSQDPGADTEAFF
TRBD1 NA TRBJ2-7 TRBV11-1 TGTGCCAGCAGCTTAGCGAGGGGACAGGCCTACGAGCAGTACTTC CASSLARGQAYEQYF
TRBD1 NA TRBJ2-1 TRBV5-1 TGCGCCAGCAGCCTACGGAGCTACAGGGGACCCCCAGTGGGCGTGAATGAGCAGTTCTTC CASSLRSYRGPPVGVNEQFF
TRBD1 NA TRBJ1-5 TRBV19 TGTGCCAGTAGGAAGACAGGGACGGGTCAGCCCCAGCATTTT CASRKTGTGQPQHF
NA NA TRBJ1-2 TRBV29-1 TGCAGCTTCCGAGGGGGGCATGGCTACACCTTC CSFRGGHGYTF
NA NA TRBJ1-3 TRBV9 TGTGCCAGCAGCGTAGAGGCTACCCGAAACACCATATATTTT CASSVEATRNTIYF
TRBD2 NA TRBJ2-3 TRBV29-1 TGCAGCGTTGATAGGACTAGCGGCCGAGATACGCAGTATTTT CSVDRTSGRDTQYF
TRBD2 NA TRBJ2-5 TRBV5-4 TGTGCCAGCAGCTTTTGGTCTAGCGGGGGAGGAGAGACCCAGTACTTC CASSFWSSGGGETQYF
NA once TRBJ2-7 TRBV9 TGTGCCAGCAGCCCTCGATCACAAAACTACGAGCAGTACTTC CASSPRSQNYEQYF
NA NA TRBJ2-5 TRBV6-2/TRBV6-3 TGTGCCAGCAGTTACGTCGGCACAGCCCAAGAGACCCAGTACTTC CASSYVGTAQETQYF
TRBD2 once TRBJ2-3 TRBV5-4 TGTGCCAGCAGCTTGGACGCGGGGGTAAGCACAGATACGCAGTATTTT CASSLDAGVSTDTQYF
NA few TRBJ1-4 TRBV5-1 TGCGCCAGCAGCTTGGTAGGCGATGGGGATGAAAAACTGTTTTTT CASSLVGDGDEKLFF